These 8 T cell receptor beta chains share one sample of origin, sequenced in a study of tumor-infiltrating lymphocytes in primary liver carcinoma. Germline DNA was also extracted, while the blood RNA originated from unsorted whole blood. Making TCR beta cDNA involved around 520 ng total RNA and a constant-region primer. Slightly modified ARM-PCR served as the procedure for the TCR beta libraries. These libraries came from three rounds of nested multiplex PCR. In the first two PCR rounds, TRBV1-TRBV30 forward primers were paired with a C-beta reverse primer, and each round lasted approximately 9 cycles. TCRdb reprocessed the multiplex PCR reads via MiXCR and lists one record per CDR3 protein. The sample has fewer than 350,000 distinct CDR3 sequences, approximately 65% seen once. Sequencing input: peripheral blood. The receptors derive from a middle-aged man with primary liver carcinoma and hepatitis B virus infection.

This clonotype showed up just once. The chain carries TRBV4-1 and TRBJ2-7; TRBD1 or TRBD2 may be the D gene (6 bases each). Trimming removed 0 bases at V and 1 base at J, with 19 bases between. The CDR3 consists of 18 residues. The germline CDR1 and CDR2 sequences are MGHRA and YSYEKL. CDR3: CASSQDRMTGARSYEQYF. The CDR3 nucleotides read TGCGCCAGCAGCCAAGATCGAATGACGGGGGCCCGGTCCTACGAGCAGTACTTC.

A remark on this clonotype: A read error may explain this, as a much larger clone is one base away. The CDR3 region is CVTGWGVGETQYF. The CDR3 DNA reads as TGTGTCACCGGATGGGGGGTTGGAGAGACCCAGTACTTC. This sequence joins TRBV12-3 or TRBV12-4 and TRBJ2-5, with a tentative D call TRBD2 (6 bases). CDR3 length equals 13 residues.

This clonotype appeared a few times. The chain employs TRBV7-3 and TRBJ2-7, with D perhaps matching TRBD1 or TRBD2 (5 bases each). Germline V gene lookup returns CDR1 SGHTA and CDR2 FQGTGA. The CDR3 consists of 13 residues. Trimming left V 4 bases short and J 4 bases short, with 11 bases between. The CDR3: CASSSGLGYEQYF. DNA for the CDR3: TGTGCCAGCAGCTCGGGGCTGGGGTACGAGCAGTACTTC.

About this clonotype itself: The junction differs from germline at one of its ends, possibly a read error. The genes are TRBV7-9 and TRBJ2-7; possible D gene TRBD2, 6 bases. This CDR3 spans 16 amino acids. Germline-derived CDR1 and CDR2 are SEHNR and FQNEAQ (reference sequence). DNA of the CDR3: TGTGCCAGCAGCCGATCGGCGACCGGGAGCTCCTACGAGCAGAACTTC. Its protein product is CASSRSATGSSYEQNF.

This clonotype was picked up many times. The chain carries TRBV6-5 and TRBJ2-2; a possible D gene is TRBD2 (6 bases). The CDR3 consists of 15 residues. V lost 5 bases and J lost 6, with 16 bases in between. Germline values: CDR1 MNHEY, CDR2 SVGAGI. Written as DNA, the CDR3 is TGTGCCAGCAGTAAGACTAGTCCCTCCTCCGGGGAGCTGTTTTTT. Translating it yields CASSKTSPSSGELFF.

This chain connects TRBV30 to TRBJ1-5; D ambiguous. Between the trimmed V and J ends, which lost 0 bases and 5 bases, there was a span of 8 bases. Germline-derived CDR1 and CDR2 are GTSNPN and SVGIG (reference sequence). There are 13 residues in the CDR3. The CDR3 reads CAWSVGGDQPQHF. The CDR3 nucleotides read TGTGCCTGGAGTGTCGGAGGCGATCAGCCCCAGCATTTT.

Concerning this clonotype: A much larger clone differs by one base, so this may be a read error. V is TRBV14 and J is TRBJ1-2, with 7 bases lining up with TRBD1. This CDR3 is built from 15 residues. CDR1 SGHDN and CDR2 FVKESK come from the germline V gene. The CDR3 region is CASNQDLNRGSGYTF. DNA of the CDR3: TGTGCCAGCAACCAAGATCTTAACAGGGGAAGTGGCTACACCTTC.

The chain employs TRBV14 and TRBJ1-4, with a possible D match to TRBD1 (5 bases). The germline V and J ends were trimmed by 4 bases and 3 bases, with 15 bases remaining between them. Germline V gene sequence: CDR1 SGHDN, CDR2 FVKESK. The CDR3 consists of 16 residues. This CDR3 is CASSPMTGLANEKLFF. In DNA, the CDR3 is TGTGCCAGCAGCCCGATGACGGGACTCGCTAATGAAAAACTGTTTTTT.